What follows is one T cell receptor beta chain and its context. The target antigen is unknown. This specimen belongs to a study of T cell repertoires in cytomegalovirus infection. The overall study: CMV epitopes in the study were HLA-C-restricted (recently identified) and HLA-B-restricted (well studied). From public TCR beta signatures came an indication of both CMV infection and matching HLA type. Broader study findings: There were carriers of CMV plus the relevant HLA, and cumulative public TCR beta family frequency identified them. It was HLA-C-restricted CMV-specific TCR beta clonotypes that dominated the response ex vivo.

The V gene lost 7 bases and the J gene lost 0 bases, with 13 bases spanning the gap. The germline V gene encodes CDR1 MDHEN and CDR2 SYDVKM. This CDR3 contains 15 residues. TCRdb itself ran the reads through MiXCR, one entry per CDR3 protein. This sample has approximately 350,000 distinct CDR3 sequences, with about 32% found just once. The V gene is TRBV28, the J gene TRBJ1-3; no clear D. This material consisted of cultured PBMCs, taken from culture after CMV antigen stimulation. This TCR derives from a human donor in good health (CMV status not recorded). Some clones in this sample may be carry-over from other donors' samples. Here the CDR3 reads CASNLSSRSGNTIYF. The CDR3, as DNA: TGTGCCAGCAATCTGTCTTCTCGCTCTGGAAACACCATATATTTT.